These 4 T cell receptor beta chains were all obtained from the same sample, sequenced in a study of blood T cell repertoires in COVID-19. Sequenced by immunoSEQ multiplex PCR; TCRdb stores in-frame clones only, minus some. The table lists approximately 98,000 clones, roughly 80% of them singletons, with around 18% in the top ten. Sequenced input: peripheral blood. Source of these receptors: an elderly man with acute or convalescent COVID-19.

V is TRBV29-1 and J is TRBJ2-7, with a possible D match to TRBD1 (6 bases). The CDR3 runs 15 residues. V gave up 0 bases and J gave up 3 bases, with 15 bases separating them. The germline V gene encodes CDR1 SQVTM and CDR2 ANQGSEA. CDR3 sequence: CSVEDFGRDIYEQYF. The CDR3 DNA is TGCAGCGTTGAAGATTTCGGACGGGACATCTACGAGCAGTACTTC.

Only a few counts were recorded for this clone. The chain recombines TRBV20-1 with TRBJ2-1; D call uncertain. V was trimmed by 5 bases and J by 4 bases, leaving 3 bases between them. Germline assignment: CDR1 DFQATT and CDR2 SNEGSKA (reference sequence). This CDR3 has 10 amino acids. The CDR3 sequence is CSAHYNEQFF. The CDR3 DNA follows: TGCAGTGCTCATTACAATGAGCAGTTCTTC.

The chain couples TRBV5-1 to TRBJ1-1, with 8 bases matching TRBD1. Germline V lookup: CDR1 SGHRS, CDR2 YFSETQ. The CDR3 is made up of 15 amino acids. The J segment lost 4 bases and the V segment lost 4 bases, leaving 9 bases of the junction unmatched. CDR3 region: CASSPEQGVGTEAFF. The CDR3 bases are TGCGCCAGCAGCCCTGAACAGGGGGTGGGCACTGAAGCTTTCTTT.

The rearrangement uses TRBV28 and TRBJ2-7, with D maybe TRBD1 (5 bases). V shed 6 bases and J shed 1 base, with 22 bases lying between them. The CDR3 has 17 amino acids. Germline V gene lookup returns CDR1 MDHEN and CDR2 SYDVKM. CDR3 nucleotide sequence: TGTGCCAGCAGCCCAAACGGGTGGGGCAGGGAATCCTACGAGCAGTACTTC. The encoded protein is CASSPNGWGRESYEQYF.